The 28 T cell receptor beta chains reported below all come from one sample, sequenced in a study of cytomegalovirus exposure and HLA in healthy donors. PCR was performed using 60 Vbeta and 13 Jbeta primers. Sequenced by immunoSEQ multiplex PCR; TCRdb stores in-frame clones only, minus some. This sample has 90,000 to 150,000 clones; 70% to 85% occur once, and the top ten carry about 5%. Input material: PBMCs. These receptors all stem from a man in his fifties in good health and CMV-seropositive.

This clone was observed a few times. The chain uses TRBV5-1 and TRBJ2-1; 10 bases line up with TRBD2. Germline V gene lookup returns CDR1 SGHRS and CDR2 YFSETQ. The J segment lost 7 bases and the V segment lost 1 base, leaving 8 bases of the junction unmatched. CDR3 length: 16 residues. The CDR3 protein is CASSLTAATSGNEQFF. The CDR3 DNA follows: TGCGCCAGCAGCTTGACCGCCGCGACTAGCGGGAATGAGCAGTTCTTC.

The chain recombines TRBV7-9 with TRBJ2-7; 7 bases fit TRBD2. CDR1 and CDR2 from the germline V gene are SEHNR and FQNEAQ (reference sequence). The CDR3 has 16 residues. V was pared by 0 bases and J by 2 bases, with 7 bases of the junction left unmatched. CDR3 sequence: CASSLAGGRRPYEQYF. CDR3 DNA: TGTGCCAGCAGCTTAGCGGGGGGGAGGCGACCCTACGAGCAGTACTTC.

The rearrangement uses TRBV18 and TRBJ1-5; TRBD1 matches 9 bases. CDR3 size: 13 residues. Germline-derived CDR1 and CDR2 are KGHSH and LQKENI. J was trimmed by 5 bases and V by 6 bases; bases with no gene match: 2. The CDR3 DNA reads TGTGCCAGCTCGACAGGGGGTGATCAGCCCCAGCATTTT. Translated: CASSTGGDQPQHF.

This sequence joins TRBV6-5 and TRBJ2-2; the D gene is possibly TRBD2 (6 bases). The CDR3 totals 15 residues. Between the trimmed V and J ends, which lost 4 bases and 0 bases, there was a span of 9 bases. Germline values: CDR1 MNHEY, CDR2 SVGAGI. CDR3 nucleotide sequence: TGTGCCAGCAGTTCCGGGACTTCGAACACCGGGGAGCTGTTTTTT. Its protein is CASSSGTSNTGELFF.

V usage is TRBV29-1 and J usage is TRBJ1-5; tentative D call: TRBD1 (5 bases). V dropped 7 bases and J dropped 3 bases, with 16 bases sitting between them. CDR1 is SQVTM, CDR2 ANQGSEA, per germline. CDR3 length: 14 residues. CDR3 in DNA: TGCAGCGCCACCATGGGGGGAGTCAATCAGCCCCAGCATTTT. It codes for CSATMGGVNQPQHF.

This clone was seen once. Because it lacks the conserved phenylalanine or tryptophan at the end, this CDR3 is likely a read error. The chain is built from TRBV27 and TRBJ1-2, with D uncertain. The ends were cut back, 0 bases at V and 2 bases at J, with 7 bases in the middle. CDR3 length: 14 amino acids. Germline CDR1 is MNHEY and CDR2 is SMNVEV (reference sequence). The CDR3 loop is CASSLSYGNYGYTV. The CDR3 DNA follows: TGTGCCAGCAGTTTATCGTACGGGAACTATGGCTACACCGTC.

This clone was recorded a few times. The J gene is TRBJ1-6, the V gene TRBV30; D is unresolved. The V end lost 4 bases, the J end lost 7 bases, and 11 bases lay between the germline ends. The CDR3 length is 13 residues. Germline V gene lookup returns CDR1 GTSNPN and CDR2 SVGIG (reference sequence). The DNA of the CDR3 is TGTGCCTGGACAACGGGGTGGAATTCACCCCTCCACTTT. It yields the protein CAWTTGWNSPLHF.

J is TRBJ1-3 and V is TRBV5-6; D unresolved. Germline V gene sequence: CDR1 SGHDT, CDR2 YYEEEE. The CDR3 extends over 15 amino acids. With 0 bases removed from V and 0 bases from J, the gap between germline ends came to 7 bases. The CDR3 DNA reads TGTGCCAGCAGCTTGGGACATCCCTCTGGAAACACCATATATTTT. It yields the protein CASSLGHPSGNTIYF. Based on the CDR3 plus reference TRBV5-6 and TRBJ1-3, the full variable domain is DAGVTQSPTHLIKTRGQQVTLRCSPKSGHDTVSWYQQALGQGPQFIFQYYEEEERQRGNFPDRFSGHQFPNYSSELNVNALLLGDSALYLCASSLGHPSGNTIYFGEGSWLTVV.

CDR3 in DNA: TGTGCCAGCAGCTTCGGCGGGAGCGAGACCCAGTACTTC. Translating it yields CASSFGGSETQYF. V and J are TRBV11-2 and TRBJ2-5; 7 positions agree with TRBD2. V shed 3 bases and J 5 bases; nucleotides not matched to a gene: 3. The CDR3 is made up of 13 amino acids. Germline V gene lookup returns CDR1 SGHAT and CDR2 FQNNGV. Drawing the rest from reference TRBV11-2 and TRBJ2-5, the complete variable domain is EAGVAQSPRYKIIEKRQSVAFWCNPISGHATLYWYQQILGQGPKLLIQFQNNGVVDDSQLPKDRFSAERLKGVDSTLKIQPAKLEDSAVYLCASSFGGSETQYFGPGTRLLVL.

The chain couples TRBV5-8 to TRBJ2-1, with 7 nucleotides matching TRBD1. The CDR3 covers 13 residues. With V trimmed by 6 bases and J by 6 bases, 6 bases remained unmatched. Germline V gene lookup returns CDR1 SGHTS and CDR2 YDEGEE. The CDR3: CASIPGQSNEQFF. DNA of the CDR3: TGTGCCAGCATCCCGGGACAGAGCAATGAGCAGTTCTTC.

CDR3 DNA sequence: TGTGCCAGTACCCCTCAGAGGCTCGGTGGGGCCAACGTCCTGACTTTC. Translated: CASTPQRLGGANVLTF. The V gene is TRBV19, the J gene TRBJ2-6; D call uncertain. Germline V gene sequence: CDR1 LNHDA, CDR2 SQIVND (reference sequence). CDR3 size: 16 residues. The V gene lost 7 bases and the J gene lost 3 bases, with 16 bases spanning the gap.

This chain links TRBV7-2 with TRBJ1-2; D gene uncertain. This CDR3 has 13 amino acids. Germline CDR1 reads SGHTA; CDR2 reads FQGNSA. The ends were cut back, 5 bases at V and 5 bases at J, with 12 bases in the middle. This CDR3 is CASSPATGYGYTF. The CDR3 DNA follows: TGTGCCAGCAGCCCCGCGACGGGGTATGGCTACACCTTC.

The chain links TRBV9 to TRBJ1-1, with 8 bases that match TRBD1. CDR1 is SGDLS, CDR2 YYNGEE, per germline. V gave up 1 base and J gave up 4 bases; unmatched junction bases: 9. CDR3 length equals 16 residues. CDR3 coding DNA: TGTGCCAGCAGCGTACTAGGACAGGGCTTCGGCACTGAAGCTTTCTTT. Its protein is CASSVLGQGFGTEAFF.

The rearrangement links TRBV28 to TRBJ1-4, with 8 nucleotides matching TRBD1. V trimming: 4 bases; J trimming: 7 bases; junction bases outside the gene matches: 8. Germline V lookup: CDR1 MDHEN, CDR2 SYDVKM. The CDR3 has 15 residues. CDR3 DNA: TGTGCCAGCAGTTCCATCAGGGGGCCAATTGAAAAACTGTTTTTT. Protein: CASSSIRGPIEKLFF.

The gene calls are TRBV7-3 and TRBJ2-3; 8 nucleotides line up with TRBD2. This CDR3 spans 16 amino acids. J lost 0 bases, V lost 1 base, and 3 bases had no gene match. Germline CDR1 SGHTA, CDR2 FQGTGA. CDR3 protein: CASSLRVAGSTDTQYF. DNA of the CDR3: TGTGCCAGCAGCTTAAGAGTAGCGGGGAGCACAGATACGCAGTATTTT.

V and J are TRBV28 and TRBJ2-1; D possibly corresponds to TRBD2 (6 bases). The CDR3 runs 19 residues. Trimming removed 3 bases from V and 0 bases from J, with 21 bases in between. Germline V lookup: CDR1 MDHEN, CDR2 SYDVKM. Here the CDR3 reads CASSFTPLTSRSSYNEQFF. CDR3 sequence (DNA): TGTGCCAGCAGTTTCACCCCCCTTACTAGCAGAAGCTCCTACAATGAGCAGTTCTTC.

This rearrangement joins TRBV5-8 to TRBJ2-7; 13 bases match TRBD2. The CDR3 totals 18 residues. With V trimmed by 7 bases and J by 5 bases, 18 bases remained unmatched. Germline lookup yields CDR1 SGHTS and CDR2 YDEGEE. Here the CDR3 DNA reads TGTGCCAGCGCCTCCGGTAGACGAGGACTAGCGGGAGTAGACGAGCAGTACTTC. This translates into CASASGRRGLAGVDEQYF.

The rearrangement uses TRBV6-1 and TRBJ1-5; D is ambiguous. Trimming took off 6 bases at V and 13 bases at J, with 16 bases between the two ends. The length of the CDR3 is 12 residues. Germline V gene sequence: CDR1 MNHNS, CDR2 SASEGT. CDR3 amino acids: CASRYGILHQHF. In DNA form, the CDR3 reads TGTGCCAGCAGATACGGGATTCTTCATCAGCATTTT.

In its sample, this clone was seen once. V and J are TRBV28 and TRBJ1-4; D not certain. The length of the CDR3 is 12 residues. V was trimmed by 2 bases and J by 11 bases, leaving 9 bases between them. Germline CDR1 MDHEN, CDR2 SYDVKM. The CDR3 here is CASSLPSRKLFF. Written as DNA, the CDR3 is TGTGCCAGCAGTTTACCTAGCAGGAAACTGTTTTTT.

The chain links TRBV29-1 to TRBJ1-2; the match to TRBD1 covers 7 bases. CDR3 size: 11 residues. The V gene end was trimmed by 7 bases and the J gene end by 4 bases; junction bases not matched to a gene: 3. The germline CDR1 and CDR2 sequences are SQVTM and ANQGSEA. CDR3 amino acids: CSGGDSYGYTF. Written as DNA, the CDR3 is TGCAGCGGGGGGGACAGCTATGGCTACACCTTC.

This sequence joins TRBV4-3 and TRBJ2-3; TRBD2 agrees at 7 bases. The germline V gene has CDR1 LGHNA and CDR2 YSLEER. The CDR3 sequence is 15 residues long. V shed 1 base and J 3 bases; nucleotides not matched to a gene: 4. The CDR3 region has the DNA TGCGCCAGCAGCCAAGGCGGGAGTCGGACAGATACGCAGTATTTT. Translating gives CASSQGGSRTDTQYF.

The CDR3 spells CASSEKIGRGNGYTF. CDR3 sequence (DNA): TGTGCCAGCAGTGAAAAAATAGGGAGAGGGAATGGCTACACCTTC. The chain employs TRBV25-1 and TRBJ1-2; no clear D. V lost 2 bases and J 6 bases, leaving 16 bases between the germline ends. The germline V gene encodes CDR1 MGHDK and CDR2 SYGVNS. CDR3 length: 15 amino acids.

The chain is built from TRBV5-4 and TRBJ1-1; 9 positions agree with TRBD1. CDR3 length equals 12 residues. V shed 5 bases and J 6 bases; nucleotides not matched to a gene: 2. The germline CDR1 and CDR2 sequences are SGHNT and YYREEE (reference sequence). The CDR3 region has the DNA TGTGCCAGCAGGCGGACAGGGGCTGAAGCTTTCTTT. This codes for CASRRTGAEAFF.

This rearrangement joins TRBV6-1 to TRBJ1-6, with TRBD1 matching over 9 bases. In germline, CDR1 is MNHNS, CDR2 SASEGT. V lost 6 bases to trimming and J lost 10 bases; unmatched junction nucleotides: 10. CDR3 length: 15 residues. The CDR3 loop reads CASSVWWTGESPLHF. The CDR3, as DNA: TGTGCCAGCAGCGTTTGGTGGACAGGGGAATCACCCCTCCACTTT.

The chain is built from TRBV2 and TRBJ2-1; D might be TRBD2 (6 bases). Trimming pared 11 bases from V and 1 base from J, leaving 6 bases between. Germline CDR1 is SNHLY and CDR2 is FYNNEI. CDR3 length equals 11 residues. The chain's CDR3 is CAGRSYNEQFF. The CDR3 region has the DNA TGTGCCGGGAGGTCCTACAATGAGCAGTTCTTC.

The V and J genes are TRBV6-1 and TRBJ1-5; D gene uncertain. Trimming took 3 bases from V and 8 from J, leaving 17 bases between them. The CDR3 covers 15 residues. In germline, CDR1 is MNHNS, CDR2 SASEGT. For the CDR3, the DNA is TGTGCCAGCAGTGACCCCAGAAAGCTAGCGGAGCCCCAGCATTTT. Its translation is CASSDPRKLAEPQHF.

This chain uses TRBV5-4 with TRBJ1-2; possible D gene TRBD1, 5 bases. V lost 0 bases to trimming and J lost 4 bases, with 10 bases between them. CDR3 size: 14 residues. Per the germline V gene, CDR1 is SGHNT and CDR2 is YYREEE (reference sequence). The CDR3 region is CASSLAGGGYGYTF. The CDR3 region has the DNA TGTGCCAGCAGCTTGGCCGGGGGTGGCTATGGCTACACCTTC.

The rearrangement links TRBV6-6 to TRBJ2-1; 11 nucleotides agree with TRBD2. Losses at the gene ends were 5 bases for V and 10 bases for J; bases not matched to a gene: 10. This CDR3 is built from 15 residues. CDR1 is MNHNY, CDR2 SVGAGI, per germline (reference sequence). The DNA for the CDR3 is TGTGCCAGCAGTCCTAGCGGGAGGATTGAAAGAGAGCAGTTCTTC. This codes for CASSPSGRIEREQFF.